One sample yielded the 5 T cell receptor beta chains listed below, sequenced in a study of blood T cell repertoires in COVID-19. Libraries were prepared by immunoSEQ multiplex PCR; TCRdb keeps only in-frame clonotypes and omits some of them. The data contain 20,000 to 30,000 clones, approximately 94% of them singletons. The source material was peripheral blood. The receptors stem from a human donor with active COVID-19. The donor label of this sample is uncertain.

J is TRBJ2-5 and V is TRBV5-4; D not resolved. Looked up from germline, CDR1 is SGHNT and CDR2 is YYREEE (reference sequence). This CDR3 comprises 14 residues. The ends were cut back, 2 bases at V and 7 bases at J, with 15 bases in the middle. CDR3 coding DNA: TGTGCCAGCAGCTTTACCGAACAGTTGGGGACCCAGTACTTC. As protein: CASSFTEQLGTQYF.

This clone was counted once. The chain employs TRBV6-2 or TRBV6-3 and TRBJ1-1, with 9 bases matching TRBD1. V shed 4 bases and J 5 bases; nucleotides not matched to a gene: 8. The CDR3 consists of 15 residues. From germline, CDR1 is MNHEY and CDR2 SVGEGT. The CDR3 protein is CASSFQGQGKTEAFF. CDR3 nucleotides: TGTGCCAGCAGTTTTCAGGGACAGGGTAAGACTGAAGCTTTCTTT.

This rearrangement joins TRBV29-1 to TRBJ1-1; TRBD1 matches 8 bases. The CDR3 has 13 amino acids. J lost 1 base, V lost 6 bases, and 4 bases had no gene match. Germline loops: CDR1 SQVTM, CDR2 ANQGSEA. DNA of the CDR3: TGCAGCGTCGACAGGGGAACGAACACTGAAGCTTTCTTT. Its translation: CSVDRGTNTEAFF.

The chain carries TRBV11-3 and TRBJ2-1, with D possibly matching TRBD2 (6 bases). Trimming took 1 base from V and 4 from J, leaving 14 bases between them. Germline V lookup: CDR1 SGHNT, CDR2 YENEEA. The CDR3 is made up of 16 amino acids. In DNA form, the CDR3 reads TGTGCCAGCAGCTTAGCCCCGACTAGTTTTTACAATGAGCAGTTCTTC. Translating it yields CASSLAPTSFYNEQFF.

The V and J genes are TRBV14 and TRBJ2-3; possible D gene TRBD1, 6 bases. In germline, CDR1 is SGHDN, CDR2 FVKESK. Trimming removed 8 bases at V and 6 bases at J, with 18 bases between. This CDR3 has 14 residues. This chain's CDR3 is CASGLTGGLDTQYF. CDR3 sequence (DNA): TGTGCCAGCGGCTTGACAGGCGGCTTGGATACGCAGTATTTT.